This TCR beta chain is from a study of T cells in Graves' hyperthyroidism and ophthalmopathy. Amplified TCR beta CDR3 regions derived from RNA transcripts. The primer set for the first-round RT-PCR of the TCR CDR3 was HTBI. TCRdb independently ran MiXCR on the multiplex PCR reads; one entry per CDR3 protein. There are 450,000 to 500,000 distinct CDR3 sequences in the sample; roughly 23% occur only once, and about 49% lies in the top ten. Germline V gives CDR1 MGHRA, CDR2 YSYEKL. V lost 3 bases to trimming and J lost 9 bases, with 11 bases between them. The CDR3 extends over 13 amino acids. The chain combines TRBV4-1 with TRBJ2-2; no clear D. The specimen sequenced was blood. This receptor was taken from a woman between 65 and 79 years old with Graves' ophthalmopathy. This chain's CDR3 is CASSHVPARELFF. CDR3 nucleotide sequence: TGCGCCAGCAGCCATGTCCCTGCAAGGGAGCTGTTTTTT.